Below, one T cell receptor beta chain is given with its context. Its antigen is not known. These data belong to a study of cytomegalovirus exposure and HLA in healthy donors. Donors had nominal health at sampling but likely had unrecorded immune exposures. The germline V gene encodes CDR1 MNHNY and CDR2 SVGAGI (reference sequence). Trimming cost V 6 bases and J 7 bases, with 15 bases left between them. CDR3 length equals 13 residues. Primers for the PCR totalled 60 Vbeta and 13 Jbeta. The protocol was immunoSEQ multiplex PCR, while the TCRdb copy is restricted to in-frame clones and leaves out a portion. This table holds tens of thousands of clones, 81% found once. Findings of the study overall: Around 160 TCR beta chains were listed as cytomegalovirus-associated. Relative to the approximately 700-donor mean, N-insertions were reportedly fewer in an Asian-associated ancestry cluster in a later analysis.

The chain joins TRBV6-6 to TRBJ1-2; D remains ambiguous. The sequenced material came from PBMCs. This clonotype was obtained from a man aged 45-60 years in good health and CMV-seronegative. The DNA of the CDR3 is TGTGCCAGCAGCCCGGTTTCGGGGTTTGGCTACACCTTC. The encoded protein is CASSPVSGFGYTF.